The entry below gives a single T cell receptor beta chain sequence along with its context. Its specific antigen is unknown. Base-call qualities are not available, and no considerably larger clone is one nucleotide away. The record originates from a study of blood T cell repertoires in COVID-19 (dated by TCRdb to 2018 to 2020). Regarding the complete study: Samples covering the acute and convalescent phases of COVID-19 were provided by collaborators in the United States, Italy and Spain. The material from the prospective study consisted of cDNA or gDNA derived from T cells, B-cell-depleted T cells, or PBMCs. Deeply sampled blood TCRbeta repertoires from subjects exposed to, actively infected with, or recovered from COVID-19 were included in the dataset. The repertoires were released in a freely available public database meant as a resource for research on the immune response to SARS-CoV-2. The samples were drawn from two sources: the first 160 participants of the ongoing ImmuneRACE study, and 950 to 1,500 subjects contributed by 6 global collaborators. A de-identified subject ID, COVID-19 status, age in years and sex were almost always included in the sample metadata. Where HLA class I and class II types were available, the types were taken from metadata supplied by the sample provider, not from assay-based typing. What the work shows at the level of the full study, not this receptor alone: Clinical and demographic metadata were provided uncurated, with the amount varying by source and participant.

In the germline V gene, CDR1 corresponds to MNHEY and CDR2 to SVGAGI. The CDR3 runs 16 residues from the cysteine to the phenylalanine. Only CDR3 DNA is held: 48 bases, read in frame from base 1. For this chain, trimming is 2 bases at the V end and 5 bases at the J end, and the number of junction bases without a gene match is 8. In the prospective study, participants were roughly 18 to 100 years old, resided in 25 or so geographic areas of the United States, and were enrolled through a virtual design. In the prospective study, participants were assigned to cohorts based on the clinical history participants reported in a screening survey and a study questionnaire. Recovered participants in ImmuneRACE Cohort 3 were defined as having two consecutive negative NP/OP PCR tests, clearance from a healthcare professional, or resolution of symptoms. Mobile phlebotomists in the prospective study collected whole blood, serum and a nasopharyngeal or oropharyngeal swab from every participant. Prospective study participants could optionally give additional blood draws and questionnaires over an approximately 2-month period. Before DNA extraction, prospective study blood samples were shipped either frozen or at room temperature.

TCRbeta CDR3 regions were amplified from genomic DNA using the immunoSEQ Assay, a bias-controlled multiplex PCR. Regarding the original processing steps: Nucleated cell counts per sample were estimated from amplification of reference gene primers within the assay. To quantify the absolute abundance of each unique TCRbeta CDR3 rearrangement, sequence reads were collapsed and filtered. For each sample, productive Simpson clonality was calculated as the square root of Simpson's diversity index across productive rearrangements. The table was pulled from immuneACCESS by TCRdb, which kept in-frame rearrangements only. Such tables lose some clones; where checked, under half of the loss comes from unresolved V genes, and the rest has no known cause. Clone size and the V and J calls come from that table; the DNA yielded D and trimming. For this sample there are hundreds of thousands of clones; 75% to 90% appear just once. Of the sample, 1.1% is held by the ten largest clones.

Sequencing was carried out using PBMCs or T cells enriched from blood (not recorded which). The chain couples TRBV6-5 to TRBJ2-3, with 9 bases in between that match TRBD1. This receptor was taken from a man aged 30 to 45 who had recovered from COVID-19. CDR3 loop: CASSYHPGQGRDTQYF. The DNA sequence is as follows: TGTGCCAGCAGTTACCATCCGGGACAGGGAAGAGATACGCAGTATTTT.